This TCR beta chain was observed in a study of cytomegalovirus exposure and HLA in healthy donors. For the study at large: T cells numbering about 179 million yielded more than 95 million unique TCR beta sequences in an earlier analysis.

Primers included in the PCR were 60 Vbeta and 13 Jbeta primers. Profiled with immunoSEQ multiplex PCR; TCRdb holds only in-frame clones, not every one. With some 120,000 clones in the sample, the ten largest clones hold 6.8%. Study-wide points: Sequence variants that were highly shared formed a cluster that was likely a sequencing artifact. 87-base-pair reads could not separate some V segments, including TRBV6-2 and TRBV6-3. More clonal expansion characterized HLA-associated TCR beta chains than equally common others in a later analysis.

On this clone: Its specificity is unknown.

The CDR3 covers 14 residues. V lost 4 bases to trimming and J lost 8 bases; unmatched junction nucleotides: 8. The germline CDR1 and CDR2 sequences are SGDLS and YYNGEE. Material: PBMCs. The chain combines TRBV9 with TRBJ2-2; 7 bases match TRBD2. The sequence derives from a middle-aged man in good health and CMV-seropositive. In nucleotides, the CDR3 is TGTGCCAGCAGCCCACAACTAGCGACGGGGGAGCTGTTTTTT. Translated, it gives CASSPQLATGELFF.